This T cell receptor beta chain is drawn from a study of cytomegalovirus exposure and HLA in healthy donors (dated by TCRdb to about 2017). In the study overall: According to an earlier analysis of 550 to 750 of the donors, roughly 180 million T cells yielded roughly 110 million unique TCR beta sequences and around 280 Gb of sequence data. Roughly 300 gigabases of sequencing data and approximately 91 million unique TCR sequences made up an early release that covered over 550 HLA-typed donors. Of the approximately 370 genotyped donors, less than 85% were placed in the genetic ancestry cluster associated with self-reported Caucasian donors. The study aimed to test whether signatures of past pathogen exposure could be identified by cataloging public T cell receptors. Using immunosequencing, the study profiled T cell repertoires from around 670 subjects and related those repertoires to cytomegalovirus serostatus. Along with the approximately 600-subject first cohort, a separate validation cohort of over 90 different subjects was used. To predict cytomegalovirus infection status, the study combined high-throughput TCR immunosequencing, statistical association of individual TCRs with disease status, and machine learning. In a later analysis, previously published TCR beta repertoires from more than 500 donors were re-analyzed and high-resolution HLA genotyping was added so that TCR occurrence patterns could be studied. In the later analysis, no new phenotypic data were used to find candidate immune exposures; instead, reliance was placed on TCR beta sequences and their occurrence across donors. An earlier analysis of around 580 of the donors used high-throughput TCR beta sequencing to judge whether each TCR beta V gene segment behaved as functional or pseudogenic. Donor age, sex, ethnicity and CMV serostatus were compiled together with the repertoire data. In a later genetic analysis, genome-wide SNP genotypes for about three fifths of the roughly 670 donors were used, and that subset was treated as a discovery cohort. All discovery cohort repertoires had been generated on a single sequencing platform. HLA typing included class I and class II loci at four-digit resolution. Typing coverage differed by locus: A, B, C, DRB1 and DQB1 were typed in roughly 620-630 donors, DQA1 in 522, DPA1 in 600 to 610, and DPB1 in about 450. Roughly five DR-DQ haplotypes were treated as single units for association and clustering because of strong linkage in the cohort. Across approximately 400 genotyped donors of the cohort, an average of about 200,000 unique TCR beta nucleotide sequences per donor were sequenced, and about a sixth of those sequences were non-productive.

Points the paper makes about the study in general: A further reported finding was that TCR beta sequences accurately predicted the HLA-A and HLA-B alleles for most subjects in the first cohort. In both the original and validation cohorts, the classifier was reported to diagnose cytomegalovirus status with high specificity and sensitivity. HLA typing was unavailable for some donors at each locus, so association tests used only the typed subset. While some public TCRs were present in many individuals, most TCR sequences turned up only very rarely across donors. A few of the identified cytomegalovirus-associated TCR beta chains were confirmed in vitro to be specific for cytomegalovirus antigens. The only immune exposure information available for the cohort was CMV serostatus. The 87-base-pair reads could not distinguish some IMGT-functional V segments, including TRBV6-2 and TRBV6-3, so those segments were excluded. An association between a missense DCLRE1C variant and V-gene and J-gene trimming of TCR beta chains was found in a later genetic analysis and replicated in an independent cohort. Broadly in line with IMGT annotations, most TCR beta V segments showed up in productive rearrangements about 87% or about 30% of the time in an earlier analysis of several hundred of the donors. In a later analysis, the rate of TCR association differed among HLA loci, with DRB1 alleles having the most associated TCRs and HLA-C alleles having the fewest. The authors suggested that the approach could potentially be extended to other disease states and immunological phenotypes. In a later analysis, HLA-associated TCR beta chains showed more clonal expansion and lower generation probabilities than non-associated chains that were equally common. Only TCR beta chains were sequenced in this cohort, and the absence of alpha or paired-chain data limited detectable features. According to a later analysis, parvovirus B19, influenza, CMV and Epstein-Barr virus appeared linked to several top co-occurrence clusters. A later analysis found that most CMV-associated TCR beta chains appeared HLA-restricted, with HLA associations seemingly driven largely by CMV exposure. Specific HLA alleles were associated with 15,000 to 20,000 TCR beta sequences at a false discovery rate of 0.05 in a later analysis. The sequencing pipeline was judged likely to have produced a cluster of highly shared sequence variants as a technical artifact. Linkage disequilibrium might explain the correlated functional status among segregating V segments, but an unknown experimental factor could not be ruled out. Because counts were too low, 15 to 20 rarely observed V segments, including chromosome 9 orphons, were excluded from the earlier analysis of fewer than 650 of the donors. Roughly uniform sequencing depth across donors was assumed in presence/absence analyses, although this assumption may not hold. A later genetic analysis reported fewer N-insertions in productive TCRs among donors in an Asian-associated ancestry cluster than the roughly 700-donor mean. When HLA alleles, especially DR and DQ, strongly co-occurred, attributing TCR associations to individual alleles was difficult. A total of 150 or so TCR beta chains were listed by the study as associated with cytomegalovirus.

CDR3 length: 14 amino acids, cysteine to phenylalanine. Only the CDR3 region is kept as DNA, spanning 42 bases read in frame from base 1. The V and J ends are trimmed by 6 bases and 3 bases, leaving 14 bases between them. Taken from the germline V gene, the CDR1 and CDR2 loops are KGHSH and LQKENI. Library creation used the immunoSEQ multiplex PCR assay. A mixture of 60 forward primers for TCR Vbeta segments and 13 reverse primers for TCR Jbeta segments was used in the multiplex PCR. The CDR3 region of rearranged TCR beta genes was amplified from genomic DNA with a multiplex PCR assay. Amplified TCR beta libraries were sequenced as 87-base-pair reads on the Illumina HiSeq System. The authors' analysis ran thus. In a later analysis, tens of millions of unique TCR beta chains were counted across the 500 to 850 repertoires, and roughly 11 million of these chains were shared by at least two donors. A nearest-neighbor algorithm error-corrected the raw reads and collapsed the reads into unique sequences, merging closely related sequences to remove PCR and sequencing errors. Alignment of CDR3 sequences to IMGT reference sequences was used to assign V, D and J gene segments. For a sequence to be retained, a match of at least six nucleotides to both a V gene segment and a J gene segment was required. A rearrangement counted as productive if the CDR3 had no stop codons and remained in frame with V and J, and every other rearrangement counted as non-productive. CDR3 was defined by IMGT convention, running from the second conserved V-encoded cysteine to the conserved J-encoded phenylalanine. In an earlier analysis of just under 600 of the donors, sequences lacking an unambiguous match to a single V gene segment were excluded. In an earlier analysis of 587 of the donors, V segments were called functional above 56.7% productive rearrangements and were called segregating when the between-donor standard deviation exceeded 5%. A statistical classification framework was built for diagnosing cytomegalovirus status from the catalog of TCR beta chain sequences. V and J gene assignment, in a later analysis, came from comparing TCR nucleotide sequences with IMGT/GENE-DB human TR gene sequences. Using the TCRdist pipeline, a later analysis assigned CDR3 sequences along with most-parsimonious VDJ recombination scenarios. In a later analysis, every TCR beta chain was defined by the combination of its CDR3 amino acid sequence and its V-gene family, and reads without a unique V-gene family were dropped. To address suspected cross-contamination and a sequencing artifact, a later analysis removed roughly 580 highly shared, low-generation-probability nucleotide sequences. A later analysis calculated a clonal expansion index for each public chain from normalized within-repertoire ranks of inferred template counts. In a later analysis, generation probabilities were computed using a VDJ recombination model fitted to out-of-frame rearrangements, and the results were checked against IGoR. In a later analysis, TCR-TCR, TCR-HLA and TCR-CMV co-occurrence was scored with hypergeometric tests, and a repertoire-size bias correction was applied to TCR pairs. A later analysis estimated false discovery rates by permuting HLA or CMV assignments 20 times. In a later analysis, co-occurring TCRs were grouped using DBSCAN, and TCRdist sequence similarity was added for clustering within HLA-allele-positive subsets. Repertoires with fewer than 30,000 or more than 120,000 public chains were left out of co-occurrence clustering, as were a handful of repertoires with anomalous nucleotide sharing. TCRdb took over this immuneACCESS table, retaining in-frame rearrangements with V and J assigned. Such tables are incomplete; in checked studies, under half of the missing clones stem from an unresolved V gene, and the remainder is unexplained. V and J calls and clone size are copied from that table; D and trimming were computed from the DNA. The sample records 95,000 to 100,000 clones, roughly four fifths of which are singletons. The ten largest clones capture roughly 7.7% of the sample.

The cohort consisted of some 730 healthy bone marrow donors. All cohort members were sampled while nominally healthy, although unrecorded immune exposures were likely present. Of the approximately 700 cohort members, 250 to 300 had positive CMV serostatus and about 330 had negative CMV serostatus, and CMV serostatus was not recorded for the donor. Each donor provided a peripheral blood sample, and peripheral blood mononuclear cells were used for TCR beta sequencing. Genomic DNA was extracted from the blood cell samples with the Qiagen DNeasy Blood Extraction Kit. Details on this clone: Its antigen is still unknown. No clone much larger than this one lies a single base away; base qualities are absent.

The specimen sequenced was PBMCs. The sequence links TRBV18 to TRBJ1-2, with no reliable assignment of the D segment. This clonotype was sampled from a human donor in good health. The sequence in DNA is TGTGCCAGCTCTCACCAGGTCCAGGACTATGGCTACACCTTC. Its translation is CASSHQVQDYGYTF.